This T cell receptor (beta chain) came from a study of cytomegalovirus exposure and HLA in healthy donors. The study, taken as a whole, reports: Most TCR beta V segments were productive about 90% or about 30% of the time in an earlier analysis.

On this clone: Its antigen is unidentified.

In germline, CDR1 is SGHRS, CDR2 YFSETQ. Losses at the gene ends were 5 bases for V and 1 base for J; bases not matched to a gene: 5. This CDR3 is built from 14 residues. Vbeta (60) and Jbeta (13) primers were used in the PCR. Original processing notes: In a later analysis, 75 million to 85 million unique TCR beta chains included roughly 11 million shared by two or more donors. Assay used: immunoSEQ multiplex PCR; TCRdb lists only in-frame clones, some missing. From that table come the V and J calls and clone size; the DNA was used to work out D and trimming. The sample consists of some 170,000 clones, under 80% of them appearing once. Absent from the records is this donor's CMV serostatus.

Sequenced: PBMCs. The receptor's source is a human donor in good health. V gene TRBV5-1 combines with J gene TRBJ2-5; TRBD1 matches at 7 bases. CDR3 in DNA: TGCGCCAGCAGTCGGGACAGTGGCCAAGAGACCCAGTACTTC. Its translation is CASSRDSGQETQYF. Full variable domain (rest looked up from reference TRBV5-1 and TRBJ2-5): KAGVTQTPRYLIKTRGQQVTLSCSPISGHRSVSWYQQTPGQGLQFLFEYFSETQRNKGNFPGRFSGRQFSNSRSEMNVSTLELGDSALYLCASSRDSGQETQYFGPGTRLLVL.